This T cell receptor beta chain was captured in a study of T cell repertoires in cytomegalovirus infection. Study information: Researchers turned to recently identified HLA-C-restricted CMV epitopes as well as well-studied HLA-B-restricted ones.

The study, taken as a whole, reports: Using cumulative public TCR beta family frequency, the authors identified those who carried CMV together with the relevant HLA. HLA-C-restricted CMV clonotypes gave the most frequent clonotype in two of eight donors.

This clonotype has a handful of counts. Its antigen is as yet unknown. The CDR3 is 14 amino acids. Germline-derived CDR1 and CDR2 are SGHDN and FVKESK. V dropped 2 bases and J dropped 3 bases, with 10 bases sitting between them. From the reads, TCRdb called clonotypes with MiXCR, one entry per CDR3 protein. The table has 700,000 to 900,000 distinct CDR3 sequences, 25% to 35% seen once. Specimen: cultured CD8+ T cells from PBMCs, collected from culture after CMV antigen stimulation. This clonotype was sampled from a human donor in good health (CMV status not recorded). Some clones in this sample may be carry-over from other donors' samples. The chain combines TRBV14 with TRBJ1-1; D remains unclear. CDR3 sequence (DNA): TGTGCCAGCAGCCAAATGGACGGACACACTGAAGCTTTCTTT. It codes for CASSQMDGHTEAFF.